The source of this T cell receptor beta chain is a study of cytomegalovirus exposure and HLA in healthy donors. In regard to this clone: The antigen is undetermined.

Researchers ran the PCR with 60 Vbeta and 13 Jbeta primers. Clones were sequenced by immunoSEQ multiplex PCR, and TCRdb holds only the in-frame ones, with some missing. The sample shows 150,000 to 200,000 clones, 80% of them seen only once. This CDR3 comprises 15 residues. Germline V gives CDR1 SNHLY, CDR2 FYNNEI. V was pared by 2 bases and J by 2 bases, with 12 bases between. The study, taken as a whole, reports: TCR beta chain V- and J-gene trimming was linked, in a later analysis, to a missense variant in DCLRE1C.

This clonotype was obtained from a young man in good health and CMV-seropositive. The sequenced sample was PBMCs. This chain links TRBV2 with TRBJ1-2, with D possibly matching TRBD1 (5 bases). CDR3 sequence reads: CASSEKWPGNYGYTF. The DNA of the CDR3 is TGTGCCAGCAGTGAAAAATGGCCAGGGAACTATGGCTACACCTTC.